The present T cell receptor (beta chain) was sequenced within a study of T cell changes during pregnancy in multiple sclerosis. Clones were sequenced by immunoSEQ multiplex PCR, and TCRdb holds only the in-frame ones, with some missing. The sample yields under 50,000 clones, about 88% seen once. CDR3 size: 17 residues. V lost 3 bases and J lost 5, with 23 bases in between. Germline CDR1 SGHDT, CDR2 YYEEEE. The chain is built from TRBV5-6 and TRBJ1-2, with D hard to call. The clonotype comes from a female donor with multiple sclerosis, enrolled in a pregnancy study. The specimen was CD4+ T cells from peripheral blood mononuclear cells, collected after pregnancy. The chain's CDR3 is CASSSIRAGTEDYGYTF. CDR3 DNA: TGTGCCAGCAGCTCGATACGCGCGGGAACAGAGGATTATGGCTACACCTTC.